This T cell receptor beta chain is from a study of CD8+ T cells in alopecia areata. Whole-study context: Treatment of the treated patients consisted of oral tofacitinib, 5 to 10 mg twice daily. The drug, tofacitinib, lasted 6 to 18 months, followed by 6 months off drug.

Extracted RNA was reverse transcribed into cDNA, the sequencing template. Repertoires were generated with immunoSEQ multiplex PCR, while TCRdb's copy carries only in-frame clones and drops some. This table has over 150,000 clones, 55% to 75% appearing once. The treatment denotes: oral pan-JAK inhibitor, 5-10 mg twice daily. Findings and caveats of the study: Under tofacitinib, fewer expanded CD8+ clones appeared among the top 100 scalp clones.

Germline values: CDR1 SGHDT, CDR2 YYEEEE. This CDR3 is built from 12 residues. V was shortened by 5 bases and J by 6 bases, with 12 bases between the two germline ends. Regarding this clone: The antigen remains unidentified.

Source: CD4+ T cells sorted from blood, taken at week 24, from a patient treated with tofacitinib. This chain uses TRBV5-6 with TRBJ2-7; D unresolved. The TCR originated in a human donor with alopecia areata. CDR3 region: CASSTSPGEQYF. As DNA, the CDR3 is TGTGCCAGCAGTACCTCTCCCGGCGAGCAGTACTTC.